The 14 T cell receptor beta chains listed next were all sequenced from one sample in a study of PD-1 blockade in classical Hodgkin lymphoma. Clones were read by immunoSEQ multiplex PCR, and TCRdb kept only the in-frame ones, dropping some. The table records around 25,000 clones, approximately 95% of them present only once. Time point described: newly diagnosed, previously untreated cHL patient sample. Sequencing was done on a sample of peripheral blood mononuclear cells (PBMCs). Every receptor here comes from a human donor with classical Hodgkin lymphoma.

V is TRBV6-5 and J is TRBJ2-5; 9 nucleotides line up with TRBD2. Per the germline V gene, CDR1 is MNHEY and CDR2 is SVGAGI. The CDR3 totals 11 residues. The CDR3 DNA reads as TGTGAAGCGGGGGGTCCGGGGACCCAGTACTTC. Encoded protein: CEAGGPGTQYF.

The chain links TRBV9 to TRBJ2-2; no clear D gene. Trimming shortened V by 0 bases and J by 9 bases, and 12 bases separated the two germline ends. The CDR3 is 14 residues long. Germline V gene data show CDR1 as SGDLS and CDR2 as YYNGEE. The CDR3 reads CASSVDSGPRELFF. CDR3 bases: TGTGCCAGCAGCGTAGATTCCGGACCCCGGGAGCTGTTTTTT.

V and J are TRBV18 and TRBJ2-7, with D unresolved. The CDR3 is made up of 12 amino acids. Germline V gene sequence: CDR1 KGHSH, CDR2 LQKENI. V was trimmed by 2 bases and J by 3 bases, leaving 5 bases between them. CDR3 protein: CASSPGGYEQYF. The CDR3 coding sequence is TGTGCCAGCTCACCAGGCGGCTACGAGCAGTACTTC.

The V and J genes are TRBV7-2 and TRBJ2-7, with no clear D. This CDR3 spans 13 amino acids. Looked up from germline, CDR1 is SGHTA and CDR2 is FQGNSA. Deletions cut 1 base from V and 4 bases from J, with 8 bases between. CDR3 nucleotides: TGTGCCAGCAGCTTAGTGGTTGAATACGAGCAGTACTTC. Protein: CASSLVVEYEQYF.

This chain connects TRBV7-2 to TRBJ1-4, with 8 bases that match TRBD1. V lost 6 bases to trimming and J lost 3 bases; unmatched junction nucleotides: 6. CDR3 size: 15 residues. Germline-derived CDR1 and CDR2 are SGHTA and FQGNSA. Written as DNA, the CDR3 is TGTGCCAGCAGACCCGCAGGGGGCGCTAATGAAAAACTGTTTTTT. It codes for CASRPAGGANEKLFF.

A word on this clone: In the same sample, other DNA sequences code for this CDR3. V usage is TRBV11-3 and J usage is TRBJ2-7; perhaps TRBD1 as D (5 bases). CDR1 is SGHNT and CDR2 is YENEEA in the germline V gene. V was shortened by 2 bases and J by 0 bases, with 8 bases between the two germline ends. The CDR3 runs to 14 residues. The CDR3 sequence: CASSLRGDSYEQYF. Here the CDR3 DNA reads TGTGCCAGCAGCTTAAGGGGCGACTCCTACGAGCAGTACTTC.

The chain combines TRBV11-3 with TRBJ1-2, with TRBD1 matching over 8 bases. The V segment lost 5 bases and the J segment 3 bases; nucleotides outside the gene matches: 5. Germline V gene lookup returns CDR1 SGHNT and CDR2 YENEEA. This CDR3 contains 14 residues. The CDR3 is CASSTGGSYYGYTF. The CDR3 DNA is TGTGCCAGCAGCACAGGGGGATCATACTATGGCTACACCTTC.

V and J are TRBV5-1 and TRBJ2-1, with unresolved D. The CDR3 runs 14 residues. V was cut by 2 bases and J by 2 bases, with 8 bases left in between. Germline CDR1 SGHRS, CDR2 YFSETQ. The CDR3 protein is CASSFNFPYNEQFF. The DNA for the CDR3 is TGCGCCAGCAGCTTTAATTTCCCCTACAATGAGCAGTTCTTC.

V and J are TRBV7-2 and TRBJ2-1, with D perhaps matching TRBD2 (6 bases). There are 20 residues in the CDR3. V was cut by 0 bases and J by 0 bases, with 21 bases left in between. Germline CDR1 is SGHTA and CDR2 is FQGNSA. CDR3 DNA: TGTGCCAGCAGCTTAGCGAATGCAAGGAGGGCCTTAAACTCCTACAATGAGCAGTTCTTC. Translating it yields CASSLANARRALNSYNEQFF.

This clone has a handful of counts. The chain employs TRBV27 and TRBJ2-5; D may be TRBD1 (6 bases). Trimming shortened V by 5 bases and J by 5 bases, and 18 bases separated the two germline ends. The CDR3 totals 15 residues. In germline, CDR1 is MNHEY, CDR2 SMNVEV (reference sequence). Here the CDR3 DNA reads TGTGCCAGCAGTCTCGGGACATGGAGCTCGGAGACCCAGTACTTC. It codes for CASSLGTWSSETQYF.

The chain uses TRBV4-3 and TRBJ2-5, with D possibly called TRBD1 or TRBD2 (5 bases each). Germline-derived CDR1 and CDR2 are LGHNA and YSLEER. V lost 0 bases, J lost 6 bases, and 11 bases lay in between. There are 14 residues in the CDR3. CDR3 sequence (DNA): TGCGCCAGCAGCCAAGAGAGGGGATTGCAGACCCAGTACTTC. Its protein product is CASSQERGLQTQYF.

The chain links TRBV5-6 to TRBJ2-1; 9 bases fit TRBD2. The ends lost 6 bases at V and 0 bases at J; junction bases unmatched: 4. The CDR3 spans 15 residues. The germline gives CDR1 SGHDT, CDR2 YYEEEE. CDR3 residues: CASTLAGSSYNEQFF. CDR3 nucleotide sequence: TGTGCCAGCACCCTAGCGGGGAGCTCCTACAATGAGCAGTTCTTC.

This sequence joins TRBV6-5 and TRBJ2-4; 9 positions agree with TRBD1. Per germline, CDR1 MNHEY and CDR2 SVGAGI. This CDR3 region has 15 residues. Trimming at V came to 2 bases and at J to 8 bases, leaving 7 bases not matched to a gene. CDR3: CASSYPGQGGYIQYF. The DNA of the CDR3 is TGTGCCAGCAGTTACCCGGGACAGGGTGGGTACATTCAGTACTTC.

The chain couples TRBV19 to TRBJ2-1; D might be TRBD1 or TRBD2, each matching 5 bases. The CDR3 is 15 residues long. Germline V gene sequence: CDR1 LNHDA, CDR2 SQIVND (reference sequence). V gave up 7 bases and J gave up 6 bases, with 19 bases separating them. CDR3 region: CASKDSGGEVNEQFF. CDR3 bases: TGTGCCAGTAAAGATTCTGGGGGTGAGGTCAATGAGCAGTTCTTC.